A selection of T cell receptor beta chains follows, all from one sample in a study of T cells in Graves' hyperthyroidism and ophthalmopathy. TCRdb re-called the multiplex PCR reads through MiXCR, storing one row per CDR3 protein. Of nearly 600,000 distinct CDR3 sequences listed, 14% were seen once; the top ten hold approximately 6.4%. The sample comprised blood. These receptor sequences come from a woman aged 18-35 years with Graves' ophthalmopathy. Both conserved end residues are trimmed from each CDR3.

j_call v_call cdr3_length cdr3_aa
TRBJ2-2 TRBV6-7 14 ASSYSIEVGAGELF
TRBJ2-1 TRBV6-6 11 ASSYLSSGEQF
TRBJ2-7 TRBV2 12 ASSEITGSYEQY
TRBJ2-5 TRBV7-6 11 ASSSRDQETQY
TRBJ2-4 TRBV3-1 12 ASSHADRGNIQY
TRBJ2-5 TRBV7-6 11 ASTSGFRETQY
TRBJ2-5 TRBV7-6 13 AGSSQQRVGETQY
TRBJ2-5 TRBV12-3/TRBV12-4 11 ASSDGAQETQY
TRBJ1-3 TRBV18 15 ASSREVQERPGNTIY
TRBJ2-1 TRBV5-1 14 ASSGTSSGTYNEQF
TRBJ1-2 TRBV28 8 ASSPGGYT
TRBJ2-1 TRBV7-6 19 ASSKGRTSGRPPSSYNEQF
TRBJ1-1 TRBV30 12 AWRPGAPDTEAF
TRBJ2-1 TRBV25-1 14 ASSVPRDSRLNEQF
TRBJ2-7 TRBV6-5 15 ASSYYGASKTAYEQY
TRBJ2-2 TRBV12-3/TRBV12-4 11 ASSLMGTGELF
TRBJ1-1 TRBV7-6 12 ASSTSHPNTEAF
TRBJ2-2 TRBV30 12 AGTSGRAFGELF
TRBJ2-1 TRBV28 16 ASSIFRDLAGPYNEQF
TRBJ1-6 TRBV27 15 ASSPSPTGYRDSPLH
TRBJ1-2 TRBV20-1 13 SAPALGQSFYGYT
TRBJ2-5 TRBV27 13 ASSLLREKQETQY
TRBJ2-7 TRBV20-1 14 SARDLRTTPSYEQY
TRBJ1-1 TRBV30 11 AWSFTGASGAF
TRBJ1-4 TRBV5-1 13 ASSFQGATNEKLF
TRBJ2-7 TRBV15 12 ATSRETGDYEQY
TRBJ1-2 TRBV29-1 11 SVDLQGMNGYT